These 27 T cell receptor beta chains were sequenced from one sample in a study of blood T cell repertoires in COVID-19. The data were produced by immunoSEQ multiplex PCR, yet TCRdb's version contains in-frame clones alone and is incomplete. In the table there are around 170,000 clones, around nine tenths of which are singletons. The sample consisted of peripheral blood. These receptors were collected from a man between 60 and 70 years old with COVID-19, enrolled during active disease.

The chain carries TRBV20-1 and TRBJ2-3, with TRBD2 identical over 9 bases. CDR3 size: 14 residues. Germline CDR1 reads DFQATT; CDR2 reads SNEGSKA (reference sequence). V trimming: 3 bases; J trimming: 4 bases; junction bases outside the gene matches: 5. The CDR3 coding sequence is TGCAGTGCTAGTCTAGCGGGGCTACCAGATACGCAGTATTTT. Translation gives CSASLAGLPDTQYF.

This chain links TRBV5-1 with TRBJ2-2, with 13 bases fitting TRBD2. J gave up 8 bases and V 4 bases, and 11 bases lay outside the gene matches. CDR1 and CDR2 (germline): SGHRS, YFSETQ. This CDR3 is built from 17 residues. The CDR3 DNA reads TGCGCCAGCAGCCAATCCCGGACTAGCGGGGGCCCGGGGGAGCTGTTTTTT. This codes for CASSQSRTSGGPGELFF.

The chain employs TRBV24-1 and TRBJ1-5; D call uncertain. Germline CDR1 is KGHDR and CDR2 is SFDVKD. Trimming took off 9 bases at V and 3 bases at J, with 17 bases between the two ends. The CDR3 runs to 15 residues. The CDR3 loop reads CATSGSSGHNQPQHF. CDR3 sequence (DNA): TGTGCCACCTCTGGTTCGTCAGGCCACAATCAGCCCCAGCATTTT.

This clone was seen more than once but under ten times. The J gene is TRBJ2-7, the V gene TRBV7-8; TRBD1 agrees at 8 bases. Germline trimming cut 3 bases from V and 6 bases from J; bases unmatched to any gene: 7. The CDR3 has 14 amino acids. CDR1 is SGHVS and CDR2 is FQNEAQ in the germline V gene. The CDR3 region has the DNA TGTGCCAGCAGCTTCAGAGGGACAGGTCGCGAGCAGTACTTC. Translated: CASSFRGTGREQYF.

The rearrangement joins TRBV25-1 to TRBJ1-5; TRBD1 aligns across 8 bases. Per the germline V gene, CDR1 is MGHDK and CDR2 is SYGVNS. The V segment lost 6 bases and the J segment 3 bases; nucleotides outside the gene matches: 13. The CDR3 spans 17 residues. The CDR3 DNA is TGTGCCAGCAGACTCGCCGACAGGGGAGGTATCAATCAGCCCCAGCATTTT. It translates to CASRLADRGGINQPQHF. Based on the CDR3 plus reference TRBV25-1 and TRBJ1-5, the full variable domain is EADIYQTPRYLVIGTGKKITLECSQTMGHDKMYWYQQDPGMELHLIHYSYGVNSTEKGDLSSESTVSRIRTEHFPLTLESARPSHTSQYLCASRLADRGGINQPQHFGDGTRLSIL.

The chain combines TRBV29-1 with TRBJ2-1, with D unclear. Germline CDR1 and CDR2: SQVTM and ANQGSEA. V was cut by 1 base and J by 4 bases, with 8 bases left in between. The CDR3 is made up of 13 amino acids. The CDR3 reads CSVEVPTYNEQFF. The CDR3 coding sequence is TGCAGCGTTGAAGTACCCACTTACAATGAGCAGTTCTTC.

This clone was counted once. The chain joins TRBV5-1 to TRBJ2-5, with 10 bases aligning to TRBD2. The J segment lost 4 bases and the V segment lost 6 bases, leaving 9 bases of the junction unmatched. This CDR3 contains 15 residues. Per the germline V gene, CDR1 is SGHRS and CDR2 is YFSETQ. The CDR3 DNA is TGCGCCAGCATGAAGCGGGGGGGCTTGGGAGAGACCCAGTACTTC. It specifies CASMKRGGLGETQYF.

The chain carries TRBV14 and TRBJ2-5; tentative D call: TRBD1 (6 bases). Germline V CDR1 and CDR2: SGHDN, FVKESK. This CDR3 contains 16 residues. Trimming removed 3 bases at V and 2 bases at J, with 16 bases between. The CDR3: CASSHYTRDIQETQYF. The CDR3 DNA sequence: TGTGCCAGCAGCCACTATACCCGGGACATACAAGAGACCCAGTACTTC.

J is TRBJ1-6 and V is TRBV5-1, with a possible D match to TRBD1 (6 bases). Germline V lookup: CDR1 SGHRS, CDR2 YFSETQ. V was shortened by 4 bases and J by 9 bases, with 17 bases between the two germline ends. The CDR3 runs 15 residues. The CDR3 loop reads CASSGTGREISPLHF. DNA of the CDR3: TGCGCCAGCAGCGGAACAGGGAGGGAGATTTCACCCCTCCACTTT.

The J gene is TRBJ1-5, the V gene TRBV27; D is ambiguous. The CDR3 runs 14 residues. CDR1 and CDR2 from the germline V gene are MNHEY and SMNVEV (reference sequence). Between the trimmed V and J ends, which lost 4 bases and 3 bases, there was a span of 10 bases. CDR3 amino acids: CASSSAGLNQPQHF. The DNA of the CDR3 is TGTGCCAGCAGTTCTGCAGGACTCAATCAGCCCCAGCATTTT.

The J gene is TRBJ1-2, the V gene TRBV2; TRBD1 might be the D (5 bases). V lost 7 bases, J lost 2 bases, and 20 bases lay in between. CDR3 length: 16 residues. CDR1 is SNHLY, CDR2 FYNNEI, per germline. The CDR3 reads CASKNSLGAANYGYTF. The DNA of the CDR3 is TGTGCCAGCAAAAATTCCCTTGGGGCAGCAAACTATGGCTACACCTTC.

The chain recombines TRBV6-2 or TRBV6-3 with TRBJ2-1, with D possibly being TRBD1 (5 bases). The CDR3 spans 16 residues. CDR1 is MNHEY, CDR2 SVGEGT, per germline. Trimming took 5 bases from V and 1 from J, leaving 15 bases between them. CDR3 sequence: CASSATGSGSYNEQFF. In DNA, the CDR3 is TGTGCCAGCAGTGCCACAGGATCTGGGTCCTACAATGAGCAGTTCTTC.

The chain couples TRBV6-6 to TRBJ2-7; TRBD2 is a possible D gene (6 bases). V was trimmed by 6 bases and J by 0 bases, leaving 18 bases between them. The CDR3 length is 16 residues. Germline values: CDR1 MNHNY, CDR2 SVGAGI (reference sequence). The CDR3 coding sequence is TGTGCCAGCAGCCCATGGAGCGGAGGGAGCTCCTACGAGCAGTACTTC. It yields the protein CASSPWSGGSSYEQYF.

This clone occurred once. V is TRBV19 and J is TRBJ2-7; 9 nucleotides align to TRBD2. The ends lost 5 bases at V and 2 bases at J; junction bases unmatched: 7. This CDR3 has 15 amino acids. Looked up from germline, CDR1 is LNHDA and CDR2 is SQIVND (reference sequence). CDR3 protein: CASSPRGGVAYEQYF. The CDR3 nucleotides read TGTGCCAGTAGTCCCCGCGGGGGGGTAGCCTACGAGCAGTACTTC.

The CDR3 region is CASSLDPRAGQETQYF. The CDR3 bases are TGTGCCAGCAGCTTAGATCCCCGGGCAGGGCAGGAGACCCAGTACTTC. The chain carries TRBV11-2 and TRBJ2-5, with TRBD1 as a possible D gene (5 bases). V was clipped by 0 bases and J by 5 bases, with 16 bases between them. CDR1 SGHAT and CDR2 FQNNGV come from the germline V gene. This CDR3 region has 16 residues.

The chain joins TRBV10-2 to TRBJ1-2; TRBD1 is a possible D gene (5 bases). The CDR3 runs to 12 residues. V lost 6 bases, J lost 8 bases, and 13 bases lay in between. The germline gives CDR1 WSHSY, CDR2 SAAADI. The CDR3: CASSPAGQGYTF. CDR3 bases: TGCGCCAGCAGCCCCGCAGGGCAAGGCTACACCTTC.

The CDR3 sequence: CASSLDGGNYGYTF. Written as DNA, the CDR3 is TGTGCCAGCAGCTTAGACGGCGGAAACTATGGCTACACCTTC. V and J are TRBV7-2 and TRBJ1-2; D gene ambiguous. CDR3 length: 14 amino acids. The V end was cut by 1 base, the J end by 2 bases, with 8 bases between. Per germline, CDR1 SGHTA and CDR2 FQGNSA.

This clone was seen only a few times. The sample contains more than one DNA sequence encoding this CDR3. The chain joins TRBV2 to TRBJ1-5; D may be TRBD1 (6 bases). V gave up 0 bases and J gave up 4 bases, with 16 bases separating them. Germline-derived CDR1 and CDR2 are SNHLY and FYNNEI. This CDR3 has 17 amino acids. The CDR3 here is CASSEALRGGGNQPQHF. Here the CDR3 DNA reads TGTGCCAGCAGTGAAGCGCTTCGAGGGGGGGGGAATCAGCCCCAGCATTTT.

This clone came up a few times. As DNA, the CDR3 is TGTGCCAGCGCAGGGTCAGATACGCAGTATTTT. Protein: CASAGSDTQYF. This chain joins TRBV7-8 and TRBJ2-3; weak D call: TRBD1 (5 bases). CDR3 length equals 11 residues. The germline V gene encodes CDR1 SGHVS and CDR2 FQNEAQ. Deletions cut 8 bases from V and 4 bases from J, with 7 bases between. Based on the CDR3 plus reference TRBV7-8 and TRBJ2-3, the full variable domain is GAGVSQSPRYKVAKRGQDVALRCDPISGHVSLFWYQQALGQGPEFLTYFQNEAQLDKSGLPSDRFFAERPEGSVSTLKIQRTQQEDSAVYLCASAGSDTQYFGPGTRLTVL.

The chain recombines TRBV6-5 with TRBJ1-1; D is ambiguous. The CDR3 has 16 residues. The germline V gene has CDR1 MNHEY and CDR2 SVGAGI. Trimming shortened V by 2 bases and J by 1 base, and 14 bases separated the two germline ends. The CDR3 loop is CASSYGYRRANTEAFF. The CDR3 nucleotides read TGTGCCAGCAGTTACGGTTACAGAAGAGCGAACACTGAAGCTTTCTTT.

This chain joins TRBV5-6 and TRBJ1-1; 9 nucleotides match TRBD1. This CDR3 spans 13 amino acids. With 4 bases clipped from V and 4 bases from J, the junction kept 2 bases outside the gene matches. CDR1 and CDR2 from the germline V gene are SGHDT and YYEEEE. CDR3 region: CASSGDRVTEAFF. The CDR3 DNA is TGTGCCAGCAGCGGGGACAGGGTCACTGAAGCTTTCTTT.

The chain links TRBV6-2 or TRBV6-3 to TRBJ2-5; TRBD2 aligns across 10 bases. The CDR3 extends over 19 amino acids. The germline CDR1 and CDR2 sequences are MNHEY and SVGEGT. V lost 0 bases, J lost 0 bases, and 10 bases stayed unmatched. CDR3: CASSYSTRRLAGDQETQYF. The CDR3 DNA reads as TGTGCCAGCAGTTACTCCACCCGGCGGCTAGCGGGGGACCAAGAGACCCAGTACTTC.

This chain connects TRBV7-2 to TRBJ1-5; TRBD1 matches at 7 bases. The J segment lost 0 bases and the V segment lost 5 bases, leaving 4 bases of the junction unmatched. Germline CDR1 is SGHTA and CDR2 is FQGNSA. This CDR3 is 15 amino acids long. The CDR3 nucleotides are TGTGCCAGCAGCGCGGACAGGAATAGCAATCAGCCCCAGCATTTT. Translation gives CASSADRNSNQPQHF.

The CDR3 spells CASSSGTGNTEAFF. CDR3 nucleotides: TGTGCCAGCAGTTCCGGGACTGGGAACACTGAAGCTTTCTTT. This rearrangement joins TRBV6-5 to TRBJ1-1; TRBD1 is a possible D gene (5 bases). V dropped 4 bases and J dropped 1 base, with 10 bases sitting between them. CDR1 and CDR2 from the germline V gene are MNHEY and SVGAGI. The CDR3 contains 14 residues.

The chain couples TRBV11-3 to TRBJ1-2; TRBD1 aligns across 8 bases. Germline lookup yields CDR1 SGHNT and CDR2 YENEEA. The trim removed 5 bases at V and 6 bases at J, leaving 8 bases unmatched. This CDR3 is 14 amino acids long. The chain's CDR3 is CASSPGQGVNGYTF. As DNA, the CDR3 is TGTGCCAGCAGCCCCGGACAGGGTGTCAATGGCTACACCTTC.

This clone turned up a few times. This chain connects TRBV5-5 to TRBJ1-1; no firm D call. Germline V gene sequence: CDR1 SGHKS, CDR2 YYEKEE (reference sequence). Trimming cost V 1 base and J 0 bases, with 7 bases left between them. CDR3 length: 14 residues. CDR3 sequence reads: CASSLSNLNTEAFF. The CDR3 DNA reads TGTGCCAGCAGCTTGAGCAACCTGAACACTGAAGCTTTCTTT.

The V gene is TRBV15, the J gene TRBJ1-1, with 7 bases fitting TRBD1. Germline trimming cut 1 base from V and 2 bases from J; bases unmatched to any gene: 4. CDR3 length: 15 amino acids. The germline V gene has CDR1 LNHNV and CDR2 YYDKDF (reference sequence). Here the CDR3 reads CATSRGDSINTEAFF. The CDR3 DNA reads TGTGCCACCAGCAGAGGGGACAGCATAAACACTGAAGCTTTCTTT.